This T cell receptor beta chain was identified in a study of T cells after yellow fever vaccination. Study outcomes and limitations: CD4 and CD8 compartments shared a small share of clonotypes, likely from convergent recombination. Abundant clonotypes from the bulk population could get into FACS-sorted repertoires as contaminants. Booster samples showed a return of most primary-vaccination clones (under 98% CD4, over 70% CD8).

V was clipped by 4 bases and J by 1 base; unmatched bases: 7. The CDR3 contains 17 residues. From germline, CDR1 is SGHAT and CDR2 FQNNGV. TCRdb independently ran MiXCR on the 5' RACE reads; one entry per CDR3 protein. The profile shows 70,000 or so distinct CDR3 sequences, around 7% of them singletons. This clonotype was counted at least ten times. Antigen unknown. The sequence came from a man in his late teens or twenties who received the YFV17D yellow fever vaccine. V and J are TRBV11-2 and TRBJ2-1; 10 bases match TRBD2. The source material was CD8+ T cells sorted from PBMCs, sampled about 10 days after the first yellow fever vaccination. The CDR3 region has the DNA TGTGCCAGCAGCTCAATAGCGGGGGGCCTATCCTACAATGAGCAGTTCTTC. This translates into CASSSIAGGLSYNEQFF.